A single sample is the source of the 17 T cell receptor beta chains below, sequenced in a study of vaccination and CD4 T cells after COVID-19. No antigen has been identified for these receptors. Treatment meaning: approximately 9-day PBMC culture with coronavirus spike peptide pools or control peptides (ViraFEST assay). Scientists ran DNA taken from cultured CD4+ T cells through the Oncomine TCR Beta short-read assay for sequencing. TCRdb used MiXCR to reprocess the PCR reads, holding one entry per CDR3 protein. The sample has around 15,000 distinct CDR3 sequences, around 60% seen once. What was sequenced was CD4+ T cells from blood, cultured in vitro. These receptors were taken from a human donor who had recovered from COVID-19.

V and J are TRBV7-2 and TRBJ2-2; the match to TRBD1 covers 8 bases. J was trimmed by 6 bases and V by 10 bases; bases with no gene match: 13. The CDR3 contains 15 residues. CDR1 and CDR2 (germline): SGHTA, FQGNSA. Here the CDR3 DNA reads TGTGCCACCGAACCGGGACAGGCTTCCGCCGGGGAGCTGTTTTTT. Translated, it gives CATEPGQASAGELFF.

The V and J genes are TRBV2 and TRBJ2-7, with a possible D match to TRBD2 (6 bases). Trimming took 8 bases from V and 6 from J, leaving 17 bases between them. CDR1 is SNHLY and CDR2 is FYNNEI in the germline V gene. CDR3 size: 13 residues. The CDR3 loop reads CASEEGSIAEQYF. The CDR3 DNA reads TGTGCCAGCGAGGAGGGGTCGATCGCCGAGCAGTACTTC. The whole variable domain, remainder taken from reference TRBV2 and TRBJ2-7, is EPEVTQTPSHQVTQMGQEVILRCVPISNHLYFYWYRQILGQKVEFLVSFYNNEISEKSEIFDDQFSVERPDGSNFTLKIRSTKLEDSAMYFCASEEGSIAEQYFGPGTRLTVT.

The chain is built from TRBV7-9 and TRBJ1-1; D uncertain. CDR1 and CDR2 (germline): SEHNR, FQNEAQ (reference sequence). The ends were cut back, 4 bases at V and 4 bases at J, with 16 bases in the middle. This CDR3 spans 15 amino acids. This chain's CDR3 is CASSSRGLAGTEAFF. The CDR3, as DNA: TGTGCCAGCAGCTCTAGAGGCCTCGCCGGCACTGAAGCTTTCTTT.

The genes are TRBV4-3 and TRBJ2-3; 7 bases line up with TRBD2. This CDR3 spans 15 amino acids. V dropped 2 bases and J dropped 1; count of bases not matched to a gene: 3. Germline V gives CDR1 LGHNA, CDR2 YSLEER. The DNA for the CDR3 is TGCGCCAGCAGCCAATGGCTAGCGGGCACAGATACGCAGTATTTT. This codes for CASSQWLAGTDTQYF.

J is TRBJ2-1 and V is TRBV18; D is perhaps TRBD2 (6 bases). The CDR3 contains 14 residues. The V and J ends lost 0 bases and 3 bases respectively, with 6 bases between them. Germline V lookup: CDR1 KGHSH, CDR2 LQKENI. The CDR3 here is CASSPPEGYNEQFF. The CDR3 DNA is TGTGCCAGCTCACCACCGGAGGGCTACAATGAGCAGTTCTTC. The variable domain in full, completed from reference TRBV18 and TRBJ2-1, reads NAGVMQNPRHLVRRRGQEARLRCSPMKGHSHVYWYRQLPEEGLKFMVYLQKENIIDESGMPKERFSAEFPKEGPSILRIQQVVRGDSAAYFCASSPPEGYNEQFFGPGTRLTVL.

The rearrangement joins TRBV27 to TRBJ2-7; TRBD2 matches at 8 bases. From germline, CDR1 is MNHEY and CDR2 SMNVEV (reference sequence). With 3 bases clipped from V and 5 bases from J, the junction kept 9 bases outside the gene matches. This CDR3 contains 15 residues. CDR3 amino acids: CASSFLIAGKDEQYF. The CDR3 nucleotides are TGTGCCAGCAGTTTCTTGATAGCGGGAAAGGACGAGCAGTACTTC.

The J gene is TRBJ2-2, the V gene TRBV7-6, with 8 bases lining up with TRBD2. With 5 bases clipped from V and 8 bases from J, the junction kept 13 bases outside the gene matches. Looked up from germline, CDR1 is SGHVS and CDR2 is FNYEAQ. The CDR3 loop spans 16 amino acids. DNA for the CDR3: TGTGCCAGCAGCCACTCTAGAACGGGAGGGACTGGGGAGCTGTTTTTT. Translating gives CASSHSRTGGTGELFF.

The rearrangement joins TRBV27 to TRBJ2-7, with a weak D call TRBD2 (6 bases). The CDR3 has 13 amino acids. Germline CDR1 reads MNHEY; CDR2 reads SMNVEV (reference sequence). V lost 3 bases, J lost 7 bases, and 13 bases lay in between. CDR3 sequence: CASSFGGSWEQYF. The CDR3 DNA reads TGTGCCAGCAGTTTTGGGGGGAGCTGGGAGCAGTACTTC.

The J gene is TRBJ1-5, the V gene TRBV6-1, with 7 positions matching TRBD1. Germline loops: CDR1 MNHNS, CDR2 SASEGT. Trimming cost V 7 bases and J 0 bases; bases outside gene matches: 12. The CDR3 covers 17 residues. CDR3 bases: TGTGCCAGCATTCTGGACAGGAGGCCTTATAGCAATCAGCCCCAGCATTTT. Protein sequence: CASILDRRPYSNQPQHF.

The rearrangement joins TRBV12-5 to TRBJ1-2; D remains ambiguous. V was clipped by 5 bases and J by 8 bases, with 12 bases between them. This CDR3 comprises 12 residues. Germline V gene sequence: CDR1 LGHNT, CDR2 FRNRAP. CDR3 bases: TGTGCTAGTGGTCCCACGCAGTCCGGCTACACCTTC. Protein product: CASGPTQSGYTF. The full variable domain, completed using reference TRBV12-5 and TRBJ1-2, is DARVTQTPRHKVTEMGQEVTMRCQPILGHNTVFWYRQTMMQGLELLAYFRNRAPLDDSGMPKDRFSAEMPDATLATLKIQPSEPRDSAVYFCASGPTQSGYTFGSGTRLTVV.

The rearrangement joins TRBV6-1 to TRBJ2-7; unclear D gene. Trimming removed 0 bases from V and 2 bases from J, with 17 bases in between. Germline V gene lookup returns CDR1 MNHNS and CDR2 SASEGT. The CDR3 is 17 amino acids. The CDR3 nucleotides read TGTGCCAGCAGTGAAGCGCGGTATACCTCCGCCCCCTACGAGCAGTACTTC. Translated, it gives CASSEARYTSAPYEQYF.

This sequence joins TRBV5-1 and TRBJ2-1, with TRBD2 identical over 8 bases. CDR1 is SGHRS and CDR2 is YFSETQ in the germline V gene. V shed 5 bases and J 0 bases; nucleotides not matched to a gene: 7. The CDR3 totals 16 residues. Here the CDR3 reads CASSREGLVSYNEQFF. As DNA, the CDR3 is TGCGCCAGCAGTCGGGAGGGCCTAGTCTCCTACAATGAGCAGTTCTTC. The full variable domain, with the rest looked up from reference TRBV5-1 and TRBJ2-1, is KAGVTQTPRYLIKTRGQQVTLSCSPISGHRSVSWYQQTPGQGLQFLFEYFSETQRNKGNFPGRFSGRQFSNSRSEMNVSTLELGDSALYLCASSREGLVSYNEQFFGPGTRLTVL.

V and J are TRBV28 and TRBJ1-5; possible D gene TRBD1, 5 bases. Trimming took 10 bases from V and 4 from J, leaving 11 bases between them. The CDR3 contains 12 residues. Germline CDR1 MDHEN, CDR2 SYDVKM. The CDR3 DNA follows: TGTGCCACAAACGGGGGTAATCAGCCCCAGCATTTT. It encodes CATNGGNQPQHF. The variable domain in full, completed from reference TRBV28 and TRBJ1-5, reads DVKVTQSSRYLVKRTGEKVFLECVQDMDHENMFWYRQDPGLGLRLIYFSYDVKMKEKGDIPEGYSVSREKKERFSLILESASTNQTSMYLCATNGGNQPQHFGDGTRLSIL.

The CDR3 loop is CSARRPGADGNTIYF. In DNA, the CDR3 is TGCAGTGCCCGACGTCCGGGGGCCGATGGAAACACCATATATTTT. The V gene is TRBV20-1, the J gene TRBJ1-3; a weak D match, TRBD1 (6 bases). The CDR3 has 15 residues. CDR1 and CDR2 from the germline V gene are DFQATT and SNEGSKA (reference sequence). The V end was cut by 6 bases, the J end by 3 bases, with 18 bases between.

The rearrangement uses TRBV7-9 and TRBJ2-1; 12 bases agree with TRBD2. Germline CDR1 and CDR2: SEHNR and FQNEAQ (reference sequence). J lost 12 bases, V lost 3 bases, and 9 bases had no gene match. This CDR3 has 15 residues. The CDR3 DNA reads TGTGCCAGCAGCTTGGAACTAGCGGGAGGCTGGGGGCAGTTCTTC. The encoded protein is CASSLELAGGWGQFF.

The chain employs TRBV27 and TRBJ2-7, with D unresolved. The CDR3 has 12 amino acids. V was shortened by 5 bases and J by 7 bases, with 12 bases between the two germline ends. The germline V gene has CDR1 MNHEY and CDR2 SMNVEV (reference sequence). Here the CDR3 DNA reads TGTGCCAGCAGTGGAGCCCGAACAGAGCAGTACTTC. As protein: CASSGARTEQYF.

The chain couples TRBV6-1 to TRBJ1-5; 8 bases fit TRBD1. V lost 9 bases and J lost 5; bases outside the gene matches: 15. Per germline, CDR1 MNHNS and CDR2 SASEGT. The CDR3 totals 16 residues. The CDR3 protein is CASHSPHRQGHQPQHF. The CDR3 nucleotides read TGTGCCAGTCACAGCCCCCACAGACAGGGGCATCAGCCCCAGCATTTT.